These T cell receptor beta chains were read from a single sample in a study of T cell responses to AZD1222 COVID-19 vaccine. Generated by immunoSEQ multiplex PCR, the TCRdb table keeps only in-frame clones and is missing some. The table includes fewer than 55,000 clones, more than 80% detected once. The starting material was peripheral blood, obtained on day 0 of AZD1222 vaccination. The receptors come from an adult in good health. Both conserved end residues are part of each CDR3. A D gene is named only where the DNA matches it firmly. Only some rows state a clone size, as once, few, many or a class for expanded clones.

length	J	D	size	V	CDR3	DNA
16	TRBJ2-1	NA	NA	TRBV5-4	CASSGARARSYNEQFF	TGTGCCAGCAGCGGGGCCAGGGCGAGGTCCTACAATGAGCAGTTCTTC
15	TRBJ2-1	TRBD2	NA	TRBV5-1	CASSSAGGPHNEQFF	TGCGCCAGCAGCTCAGCGGGGGGGCCCCACAATGAGCAGTTCTTC
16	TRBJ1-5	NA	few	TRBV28	CASSLLVGGSNQPQHF	TGTGCCAGCAGTTTATTGGTGGGTGGGAGCAATCAGCCCCAGCATTTT
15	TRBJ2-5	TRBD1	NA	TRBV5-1	CASSLSSGGFETQYF	TGCGCCAGCAGCTTGTCTTCAGGGGGCTTCGAGACCCAGTACTTC
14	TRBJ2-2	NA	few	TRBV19	CASRPAEHTGELFF	TGTGCCAGTAGACCGGCAGAACACACCGGGGAGCTGTTTTTT
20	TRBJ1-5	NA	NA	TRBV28	CASIRGTYWVSRNSNQPQHF	TGTGCCAGCATAAGAGGGACCTACTGGGTATCCAGGAATAGCAATCAGCCCCAGCATTTT
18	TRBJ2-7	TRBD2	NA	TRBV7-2	CASSLVGGLGVSTYEQYF	TGTGCCAGCAGCTTAGTGGGGGGACTAGGCGTCTCTACCTACGAGCAGTACTTC
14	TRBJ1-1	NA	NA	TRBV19	CASSRGGAGTEAFF	TGTGCCAGTAGTCGTGGAGGGGCGGGCACTGAAGCTTTCTTT
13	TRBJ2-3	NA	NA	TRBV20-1	CSASRESTDTQYF	TGCAGTGCTAGTCGGGAAAGCACAGATACGCAGTATTTT
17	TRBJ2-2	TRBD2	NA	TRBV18	CASSPQTSGRGTGELFF	TGTGCCAGCTCACCACAGACTAGCGGGAGAGGCACCGGGGAGCTGTTTTTT
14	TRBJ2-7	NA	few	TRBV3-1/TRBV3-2	CASSQGMGPYEQYF	TGTGCCAGCAGCCAAGGCATGGGGCCATACGAGCAGTACTTC
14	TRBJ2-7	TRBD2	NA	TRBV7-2	CASSLGLRGGEQYF	TGTGCCAGCAGCTTAGGTTTGCGGGGGGGCGAGCAGTACTTC
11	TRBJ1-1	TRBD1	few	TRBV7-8	CASSTGDQAFF	TGTGCCAGCAGTACAGGGGATCAAGCTTTCTTT
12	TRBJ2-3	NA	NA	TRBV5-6	CASSLGADTQYF	TGTGCCAGCAGCTTGGGGGCAGATACGCAGTATTTT
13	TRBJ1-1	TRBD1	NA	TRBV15	CATKGAGGREAFF	TGTGCCACTAAAGGGGCAGGGGGTAGGGAAGCTTTCTTT
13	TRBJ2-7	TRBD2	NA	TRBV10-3	CAAGGVSSYEQYF	TGTGCCGCGGGGGGGGTAAGCTCCTACGAGCAGTACTTC
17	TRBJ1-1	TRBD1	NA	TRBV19	CASSVYRDRFLNTEAFF	TGTGCCAGTAGTGTATACCGGGACAGGTTTTTGAACACTGAAGCTTTCTTT
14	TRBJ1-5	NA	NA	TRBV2	CASSTPNSNQPQHF	TGTGCCAGCAGTACTCCGAATAGCAATCAGCCCCAGCATTTT
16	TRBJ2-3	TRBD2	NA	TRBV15	CATSNGAGAPPDTQYF	TGTGCCACCAGCAATGGAGCGGGGGCCCCCCCAGATACGCAGTATTTT
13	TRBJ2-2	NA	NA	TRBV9	CASSAMNTGELFF	TGTGCCAGCAGCGCCATGAACACCGGGGAGCTGTTTTTT
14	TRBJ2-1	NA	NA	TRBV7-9	CASTDSGRNHEQFF	TGTGCCAGCACCGATTCCGGACGGAACCATGAGCAGTTCTTC
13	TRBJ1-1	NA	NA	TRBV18	CASLPERTTEAFF	TGTGCCAGCTTGCCAGAGCGTACCACTGAAGCTTTCTTT
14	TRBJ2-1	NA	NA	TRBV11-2	CASSLASRWWEQFF	TGTGCCAGCAGCTTAGCTAGTCGCTGGTGGGAGCAGTTCTTC
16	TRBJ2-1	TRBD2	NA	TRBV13	CASSTWGLAGLDEQFF	TGTGCCAGCAGCACCTGGGGACTAGCGGGATTGGATGAGCAGTTCTTC
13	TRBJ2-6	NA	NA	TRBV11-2	CASRISGANVLTF	TGTGCCAGCAGAATTTCTGGGGCCAACGTCCTGACTTTC